This is a list of T cell receptor beta chains from one sample in a study of blood T cells in healthy people across ages. TCRdb re-derived calls from the 5' RACE reads in MiXCR, one entry per CDR3 protein. This table holds around 800,000 distinct CDR3 sequences, less than 80% found once. The specimen was blood. The receptor source for this set is a man aged 25 to 45 in good health. CDR3s include the opening cysteine and the closing phenylalanine or tryptophan. The D gene is left open where the match is weak. Size is stated for part of the rows, as once, few or many counts, or as a class when the clone is expanded.

TRBV4-3	TRBD1	TRBJ2-7	once	CANSQDGTGTGSDEQYF	TGCGCCAACAGCCAAGACGGAACCGGGACAGGGAGTGACGAGCAGTACTTC
TRBV6-5	-	TRBJ1-5	-	CASSYSSSNQPQHF	TGTGCCAGCAGTTACTCGAGTAGCAATCAGCCCCAGCATTTT
TRBV12-3/TRBV12-4	TRBD1	TRBJ2-6	-	CASSSARGQPGANVLTF	TGTGCCAGCAGTTCGGCCAGGGGGCAACCTGGGGCCAACGTCCTGACTTTC
TRBV21-1	-	TRBJ2-7	-	CASSKRGRASYEQYF	TGTGCCAGCAGCAAAAGAGGACGGGCCTCCTACGAGCAGTACTTC
TRBV5-5	TRBD1	TRBJ2-7	-	CASSLYRGKSYEQYF	TGTGCCAGCAGCTTATACAGGGGGAAGTCCTACGAGCAGTACTTC
TRBV2	TRBD1	TRBJ2-5	many	CASTGQGVTQYF	TGTGCCAGCACGGGACAGGGGGTGACCCAGTACTTC
TRBV3-1	-	TRBJ2-4	-	CASSQVGEDIQYF	TGTGCCAGCAGCCAAGTGGGGGAGGACATTCAGTACTTC
TRBV11-1	-	TRBJ2-3	-	CASSFPLGTQYF	TGTGCCAGCAGCTTTCCGCTGGGTACGCAGTATTTT
TRBV6-1	-	TRBJ2-7	-	CASSEVRENYEQYF	TGTGCCAGCAGTGAAGTGAGAGAAAACTACGAGCAGTACTTC
TRBV13	-	TRBJ2-1	-	CASSKGEEQFF	TGTGCCAGCAGCAAGGGGGAAGAGCAGTTCTTC
TRBV5-1	TRBD1	TRBJ2-5	-	CASAGTEQYF	TGCGCCAGCGCTGGGACAGAGCAGTACTTC
TRBV7-2	TRBD1	TRBJ2-3	-	CASSRRQGATDTQYF	TGTGCCAGCAGTCGACGACAGGGGGCGACAGATACGCAGTATTTT
TRBV6-2/TRBV6-3	-	TRBJ2-7	-	CRPAADLSSYEQYF	TGTCGGCCCGCGGCTGATTTGAGCTCCTACGAGCAGTACTTC
TRBV28	TRBD1	TRBJ1-6	-	CASSTSDRVGSPLHF	TGTGCCAGCAGTACTTCCGACAGGGTGGGATCACCCCTCCACTTT
TRBV21-1	-	TRBJ2-3	once	CASSKSGTDTQYF	TGTGCCAGCAGCAAATCGGGGACAGATACGCAGTATTTT
TRBV6-2/TRBV6-3	-	TRBJ2-7	-	CASSSPAVASSYEQYF	TGTGCCAGCAGTTCCCCAGCCGTCGCGAGCTCCTACGAGCAGTACTTC
TRBV6-5	-	TRBJ2-3	-	CASSTTGLSDTQYF	TGTGCCAGCAGCACTACAGGGTTGTCAGATACGCAGTATTTT
TRBV11-2	TRBD1	TRBJ2-5	-	CASSLTGLQETQYF	TGTGCCAGCAGCTTGACAGGGCTCCAAGAGACCCAGTACTTC
TRBV3-1	-	TRBJ2-6	few	CASSTRPVGANVLTF	TGTGCCAGCAGCACCCGACCGGTTGGGGCCAACGTCCTGACTTTC
TRBV5-1	TRBD1	TRBJ2-5	-	CASSEGTAVQETQYF	TGCGCCAGCAGCGAGGGGACAGCGGTTCAAGAGACCCAGTACTTC
TRBV6-5	-	TRBJ2-7	-	CASSYRGSAYEQYF	TGTGCCAGCAGTTACCGAGGCAGCGCCTACGAGCAGTACTTC
TRBV7-9	-	TRBJ1-6	-	CASAPAQNNSPLHF	TGTGCCAGCGCCCCGGCACAGAATAATTCACCCCTCCACTTT
TRBV20-1	TRBD1	TRBJ1-2	-	CSAMDRGGYDYTF	TGCAGTGCTATGGACAGGGGGGGTTATGACTACACCTTC
TRBV6-2/TRBV6-3	-	TRBJ2-1	-	CASSNRHEQFF	TGTGCCAGCAGTAACCGGCATGAGCAGTTCTTC
TRBV3-1	TRBD2	TRBJ2-3	-	CASSQAGGKTDTQYF	TGTGCCAGCAGCCAAGCGGGGGGGAAGACAGATACGCAGTATTTT